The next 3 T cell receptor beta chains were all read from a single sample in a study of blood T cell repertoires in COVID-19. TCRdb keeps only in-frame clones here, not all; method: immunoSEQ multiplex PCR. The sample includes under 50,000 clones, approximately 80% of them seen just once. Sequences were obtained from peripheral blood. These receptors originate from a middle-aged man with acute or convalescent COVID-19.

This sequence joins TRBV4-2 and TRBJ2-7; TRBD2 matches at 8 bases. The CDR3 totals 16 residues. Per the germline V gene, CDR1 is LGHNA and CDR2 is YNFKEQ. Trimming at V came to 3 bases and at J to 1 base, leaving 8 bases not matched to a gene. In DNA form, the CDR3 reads TGTGCCAGCAGCCAGCCGGGGGGGGCCAGGTCCTACGAGCAGTACTTC. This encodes CASSQPGGARSYEQYF.

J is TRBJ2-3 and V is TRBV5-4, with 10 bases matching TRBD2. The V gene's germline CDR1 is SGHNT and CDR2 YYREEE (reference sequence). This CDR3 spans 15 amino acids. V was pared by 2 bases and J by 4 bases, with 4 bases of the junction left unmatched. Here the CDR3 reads CASSFRLAGADTQYF. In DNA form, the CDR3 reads TGTGCCAGCAGCTTTAGACTAGCGGGCGCAGATACGCAGTATTTT.

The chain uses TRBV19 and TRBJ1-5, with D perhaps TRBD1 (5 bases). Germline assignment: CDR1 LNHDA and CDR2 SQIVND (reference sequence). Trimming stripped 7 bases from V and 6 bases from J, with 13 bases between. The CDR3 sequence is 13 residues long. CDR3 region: CASKREGRQPQHF. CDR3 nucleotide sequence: TGTGCCAGTAAAAGGGAGGGACGTCAGCCCCAGCATTTT.